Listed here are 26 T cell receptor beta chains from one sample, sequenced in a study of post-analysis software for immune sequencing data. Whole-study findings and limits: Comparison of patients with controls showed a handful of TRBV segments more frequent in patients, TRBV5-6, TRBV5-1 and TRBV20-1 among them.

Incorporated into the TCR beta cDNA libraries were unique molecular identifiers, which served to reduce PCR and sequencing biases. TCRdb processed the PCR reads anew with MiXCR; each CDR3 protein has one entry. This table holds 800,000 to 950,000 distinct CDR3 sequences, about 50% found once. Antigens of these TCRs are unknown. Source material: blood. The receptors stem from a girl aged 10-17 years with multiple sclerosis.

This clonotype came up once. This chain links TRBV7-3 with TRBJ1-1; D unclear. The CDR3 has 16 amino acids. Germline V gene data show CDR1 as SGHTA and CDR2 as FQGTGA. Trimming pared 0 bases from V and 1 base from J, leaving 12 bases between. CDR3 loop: CASSLTGEGSNTEAFF. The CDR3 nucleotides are TGTGCCAGCAGCTTAACGGGAGAGGGATCGAACACTGAAGCTTTCTTT.

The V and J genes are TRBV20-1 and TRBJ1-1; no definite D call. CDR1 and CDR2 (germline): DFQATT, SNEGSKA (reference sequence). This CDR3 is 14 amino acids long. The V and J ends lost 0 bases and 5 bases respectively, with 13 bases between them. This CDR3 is CSARDFEGNTEAFF. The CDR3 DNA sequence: TGCAGTGCTAGAGATTTTGAGGGTAATACTGAAGCTTTCTTT.

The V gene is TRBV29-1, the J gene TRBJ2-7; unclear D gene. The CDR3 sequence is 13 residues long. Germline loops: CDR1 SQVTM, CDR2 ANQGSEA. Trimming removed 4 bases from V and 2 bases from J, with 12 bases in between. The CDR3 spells CSVAFGGTYEQYF. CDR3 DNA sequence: TGCAGCGTTGCATTTGGCGGAACCTACGAGCAGTACTTC.

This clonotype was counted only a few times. CDR3 nucleotides: TGTGCCAGCAGTCCCGGACTGGGGGCTTTCTTT. Amino acids: CASSPGLGAFF. The V and J genes are TRBV6-5 and TRBJ1-1; D remains ambiguous. Germline V CDR1 and CDR2: MNHEY, SVGAGI. The V and J ends lost 5 bases and 11 bases respectively, with 12 bases between them. This CDR3 has 11 amino acids.

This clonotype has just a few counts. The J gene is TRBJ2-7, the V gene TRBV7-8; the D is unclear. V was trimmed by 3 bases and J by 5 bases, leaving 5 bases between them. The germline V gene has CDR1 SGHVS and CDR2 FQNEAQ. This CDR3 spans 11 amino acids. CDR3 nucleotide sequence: TGTGCCAGCAGCTTTGCGGACGAGCAGTACTTC. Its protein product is CASSFADEQYF.

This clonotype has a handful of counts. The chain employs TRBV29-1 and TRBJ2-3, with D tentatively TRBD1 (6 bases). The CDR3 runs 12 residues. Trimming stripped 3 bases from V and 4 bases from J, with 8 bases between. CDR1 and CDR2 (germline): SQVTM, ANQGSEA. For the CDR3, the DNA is TGCAGCGTTGATGGGGGCCCAGATACGCAGTATTTT. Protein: CSVDGGPDTQYF.

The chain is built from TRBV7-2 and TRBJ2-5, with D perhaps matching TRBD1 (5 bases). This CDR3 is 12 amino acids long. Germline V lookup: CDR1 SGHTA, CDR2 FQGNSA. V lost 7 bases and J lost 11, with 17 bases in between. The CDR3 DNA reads TGTGCCAGCACGCTGTGGGGCAATGAGCAGTACTTC. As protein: CASTLWGNEQYF.

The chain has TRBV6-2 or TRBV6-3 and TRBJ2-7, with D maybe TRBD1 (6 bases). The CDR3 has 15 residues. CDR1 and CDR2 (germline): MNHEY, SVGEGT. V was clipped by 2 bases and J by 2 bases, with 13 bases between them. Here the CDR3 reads CASSYQGQATYEQYF. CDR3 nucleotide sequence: TGTGCCAGCAGTTACCAGGGGCAGGCGACCTACGAGCAGTACTTC.

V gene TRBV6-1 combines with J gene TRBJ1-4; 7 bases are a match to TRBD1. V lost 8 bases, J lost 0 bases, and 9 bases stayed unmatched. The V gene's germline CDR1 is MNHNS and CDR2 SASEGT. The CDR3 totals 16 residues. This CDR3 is CASRDRLLATNEKLFF. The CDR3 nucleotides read TGTGCCAGCCGGGACAGACTATTAGCAACTAATGAAAAACTGTTTTTT.

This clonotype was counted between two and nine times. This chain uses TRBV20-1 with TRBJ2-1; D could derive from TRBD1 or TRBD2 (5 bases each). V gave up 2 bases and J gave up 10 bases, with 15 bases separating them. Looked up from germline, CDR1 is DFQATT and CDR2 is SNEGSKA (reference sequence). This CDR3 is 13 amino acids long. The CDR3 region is CSARYPGPGEQFF. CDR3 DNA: TGCAGTGCTAGATATCCGGGGCCGGGGGAGCAGTTCTTC.

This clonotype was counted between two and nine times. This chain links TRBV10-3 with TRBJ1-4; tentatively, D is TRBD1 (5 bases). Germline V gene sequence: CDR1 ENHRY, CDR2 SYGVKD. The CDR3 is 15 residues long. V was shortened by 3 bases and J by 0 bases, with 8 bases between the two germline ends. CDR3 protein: CAISDWGPTNEKLFF. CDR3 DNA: TGTGCCATCAGTGATTGGGGACCAACTAATGAAAAACTGTTTTTT.

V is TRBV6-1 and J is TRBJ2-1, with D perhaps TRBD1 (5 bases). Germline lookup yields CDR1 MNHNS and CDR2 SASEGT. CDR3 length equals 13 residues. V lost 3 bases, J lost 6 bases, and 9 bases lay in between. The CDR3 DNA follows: TGTGCCAGCAGTGACAGGGTGGGCAATGAGCAGTTCTTC. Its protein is CASSDRVGNEQFF.

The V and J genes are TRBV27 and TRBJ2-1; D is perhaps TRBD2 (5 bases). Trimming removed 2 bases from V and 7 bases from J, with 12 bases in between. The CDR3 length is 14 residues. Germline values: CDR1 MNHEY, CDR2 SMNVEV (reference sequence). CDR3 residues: CASSLPSPGNEQFF. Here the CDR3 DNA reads TGTGCCAGCAGTTTACCTAGCCCGGGGAATGAGCAGTTCTTC.

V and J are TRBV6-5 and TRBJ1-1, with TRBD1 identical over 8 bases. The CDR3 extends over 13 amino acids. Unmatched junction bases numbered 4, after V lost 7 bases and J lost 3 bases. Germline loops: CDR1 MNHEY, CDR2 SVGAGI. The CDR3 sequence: CASKEDRDTEAFF. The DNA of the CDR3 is TGTGCCAGCAAAGAGGACAGGGACACTGAAGCTTTCTTT.

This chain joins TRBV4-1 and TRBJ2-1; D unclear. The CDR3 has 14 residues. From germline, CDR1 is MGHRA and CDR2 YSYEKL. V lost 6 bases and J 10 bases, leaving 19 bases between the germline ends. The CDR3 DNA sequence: TGCGCCAGCAGGCGGTTGGCAGTCTCCTACGAGCAGTTCTTC. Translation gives CASRRLAVSYEQFF.

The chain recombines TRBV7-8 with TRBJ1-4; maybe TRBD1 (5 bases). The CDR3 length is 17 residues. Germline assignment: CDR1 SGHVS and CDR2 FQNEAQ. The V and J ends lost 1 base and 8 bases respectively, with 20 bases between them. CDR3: CASSLGIPGSGEEKLFF. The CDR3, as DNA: TGTGCCAGCAGCTTAGGGATTCCAGGGAGCGGTGAAGAAAAACTGTTTTTT.

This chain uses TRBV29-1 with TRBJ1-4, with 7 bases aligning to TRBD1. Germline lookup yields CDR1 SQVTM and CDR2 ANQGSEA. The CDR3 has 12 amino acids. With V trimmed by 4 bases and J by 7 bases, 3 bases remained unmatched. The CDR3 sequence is CSVAGGGEKLFF. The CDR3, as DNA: TGCAGCGTTGCAGGGGGGGGTGAAAAACTGTTTTTT. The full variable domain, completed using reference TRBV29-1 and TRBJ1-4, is SAVISQKPSRDICQRGTSLTIQCQVDSQVTMMFWYRQQPGQSLTLIATANQGSEATYESGFVIDKFPISRPNLTFSTLTVSNMSPEDSSIYLCSVAGGGEKLFFGSGTQLSVL.

Here the CDR3 reads CSVPGTGYTEAFF. The CDR3 nucleotides read TGCAGCGTCCCTGGGACAGGGTACACTGAAGCTTTCTTT. The chain carries TRBV29-1 and TRBJ1-1, with TRBD1 identical over 9 bases. The CDR3 extends over 13 amino acids. In germline, CDR1 is SQVTM, CDR2 ANQGSEA. V gave up 6 bases and J gave up 3 bases; unmatched junction bases: 5.

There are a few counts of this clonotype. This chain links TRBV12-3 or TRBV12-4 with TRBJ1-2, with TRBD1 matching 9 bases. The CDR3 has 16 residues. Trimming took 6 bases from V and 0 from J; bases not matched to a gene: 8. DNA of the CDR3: TGTGCCAGCAGGCGGGACAGGGTGCTCTCTAACTATGGCTACACCTTC. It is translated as CASRRDRVLSNYGYTF.

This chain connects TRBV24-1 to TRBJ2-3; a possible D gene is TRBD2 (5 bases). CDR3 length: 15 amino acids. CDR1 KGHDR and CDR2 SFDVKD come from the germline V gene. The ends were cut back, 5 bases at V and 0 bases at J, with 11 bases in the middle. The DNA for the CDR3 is TGTGCCACCAGTGGTCCGGGAATTAGCACAGATACGCAGTATTTT. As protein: CATSGPGISTDTQYF.

This CDR3 reads CASSEPGAPNYGYTF. CDR3 sequence (DNA): TGTGCCAGCAGTGAGCCCGGGGCCCCTAACTATGGCTACACCTTC. The rearrangement links TRBV2 to TRBJ1-2; perhaps TRBD1 as D (5 bases). Trimming shortened V by 3 bases and J by 0 bases, and 11 bases separated the two germline ends. This CDR3 is 15 amino acids long. The germline gives CDR1 SNHLY, CDR2 FYNNEI.

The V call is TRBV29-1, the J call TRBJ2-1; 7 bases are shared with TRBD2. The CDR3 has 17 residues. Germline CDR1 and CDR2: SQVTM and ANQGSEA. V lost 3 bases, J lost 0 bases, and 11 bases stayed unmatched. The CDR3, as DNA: TGCAGCGTTGAGTTTCTATTGGGCGGGAGCTCCTACAATGAGCAGTTCTTC. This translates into CSVEFLLGGSSYNEQFF.

The CDR3 bases are TGCGCCAGCAGCTTGGAGGGCAGGGTGGAGACCCAGTACTTC. Translation: CASSLEGRVETQYF. J is TRBJ2-5 and V is TRBV5-1, with D perhaps TRBD1 (5 bases). V dropped 0 bases and J dropped 5 bases, with 11 bases sitting between them. The CDR3 has 14 residues. CDR1 and CDR2 from the germline V gene are SGHRS and YFSETQ.

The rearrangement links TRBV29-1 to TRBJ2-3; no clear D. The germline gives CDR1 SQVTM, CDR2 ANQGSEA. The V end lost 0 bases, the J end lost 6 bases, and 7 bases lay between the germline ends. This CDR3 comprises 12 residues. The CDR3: CSVEDKRDTQYF. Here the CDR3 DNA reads TGCAGCGTTGAAGATAAGAGGGATACGCAGTATTTT.

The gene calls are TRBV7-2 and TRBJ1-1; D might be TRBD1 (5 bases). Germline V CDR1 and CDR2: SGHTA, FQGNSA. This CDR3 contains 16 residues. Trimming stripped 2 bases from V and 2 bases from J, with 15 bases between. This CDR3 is CASSLLQARGNTEAFF. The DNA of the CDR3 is TGTGCCAGCAGCTTACTACAGGCCCGGGGAAACACTGAAGCTTTCTTT.

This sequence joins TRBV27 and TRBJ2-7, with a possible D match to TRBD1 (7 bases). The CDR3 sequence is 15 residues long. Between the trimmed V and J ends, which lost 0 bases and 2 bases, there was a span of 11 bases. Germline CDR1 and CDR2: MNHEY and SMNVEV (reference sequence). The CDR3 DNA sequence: TGTGCCAGCAGTTTATCCAGGGGGGTCACCTACGAGCAGTACTTC. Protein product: CASSLSRGVTYEQYF.